The sequence of this T cell receptor beta chain was determined in a study of blood T cell repertoires in COVID-19 (dated by TCRdb to about 2020). Describing the broader study: The collaborator samples originated in the United States, Italy and Spain and spanned the acute and convalescent phases of COVID-19. The prospective study material was composed of cDNA or gDNA derived from T cells, B-cell-depleted T cells, or PBMCs. Deeply sampled blood TCRbeta repertoires from subjects exposed to, actively infected with, or recovered from COVID-19 were included in the dataset. The repertoires were released in a freely available public database intended as a resource for research on the immune response to SARS-CoV-2. Samples were obtained from the ongoing ImmuneRACE study (first 160 participants) and from 1,254 subjects provided by 6 global collaborators. A de-identified subject ID, COVID-19 status, age in years and sex were almost always included in the sample metadata. HLA class I and class II types, where available, came from metadata supplied by the sample provider rather than from assay-based typing. The paper as a whole reports these results and caveats: Clinical and demographic metadata were provided uncurated, with the amount varying by source and participant.

The immunoSEQ Assay, a bias-controlled multiplex PCR, was used to amplify TCRbeta CDR3 regions from genomic DNA. The original pipeline was this. The number of nucleated cells in each sample was estimated by amplification of reference gene primers within the assay. To quantify the absolute abundance of each unique TCRbeta CDR3 rearrangement, sequence reads were collapsed and filtered. For each sample, productive Simpson clonality was calculated as the square root of Simpson's diversity index across productive rearrangements. Drawn from immuneACCESS, this table holds only the in-frame rearrangements with V and J called that TCRdb kept. Clones are partly lost; checked studies trace under half to an unresolved V gene and leave the rest unexplained. The V and J calls and clone size are taken from that table; D and trimming were inferred from the DNA. This sample is represented by hundreds of thousands of clones; approximately 90% of them were singletons. The ten largest clones add up to about 16% of the sample.

Compared with germline, V lacks 4 bases and J lacks 7 bases; bases without a gene match: 12. CDR3 length: 16 amino acids, cysteine to phenylalanine. The DNA shown is the 48-base CDR3, in frame from base 1. The germline V gene gives CDR1 as SGHDT and CDR2 as YYEEEE. Note on this clone: Its antigen remains undetermined. Base-call qualities are not available, and no considerably larger clone is one nucleotide away.

Participants in the prospective study were enrolled through a virtual design, were aged roughly 18 to 100 years, and lived in roughly 24 United States geographic areas. Cohort assignment in the prospective study relied on participant-reported clinical history from a screening survey and a study questionnaire. Recovered participants in ImmuneRACE Cohort 3 were defined as having two consecutive negative NP/OP PCR tests, clearance from a healthcare professional, or resolution of symptoms. Mobile phlebotomists in the prospective study collected whole blood, serum and a nasopharyngeal or oropharyngeal swab from every participant. Prospective study participants could optionally give additional blood draws and questionnaires over an approximately two-month period. Blood samples from the prospective study were shipped frozen or at room temperature prior to DNA extraction.

The V gene is TRBV5-6 and the J gene is TRBJ1-1; 11 nucleotides in the junction match TRBD1. The sequence was obtained from a man aged 18 to 30 who had recovered from COVID-19. The source material was PBMCs or T cells enriched from blood (not recorded which). The CDR3 protein: CASSQRDRGYFFEAFF. The nucleotides read TGTGCCAGCAGCCAAAGGGACAGGGGGTATTTCTTTGAAGCTTTCTTT.